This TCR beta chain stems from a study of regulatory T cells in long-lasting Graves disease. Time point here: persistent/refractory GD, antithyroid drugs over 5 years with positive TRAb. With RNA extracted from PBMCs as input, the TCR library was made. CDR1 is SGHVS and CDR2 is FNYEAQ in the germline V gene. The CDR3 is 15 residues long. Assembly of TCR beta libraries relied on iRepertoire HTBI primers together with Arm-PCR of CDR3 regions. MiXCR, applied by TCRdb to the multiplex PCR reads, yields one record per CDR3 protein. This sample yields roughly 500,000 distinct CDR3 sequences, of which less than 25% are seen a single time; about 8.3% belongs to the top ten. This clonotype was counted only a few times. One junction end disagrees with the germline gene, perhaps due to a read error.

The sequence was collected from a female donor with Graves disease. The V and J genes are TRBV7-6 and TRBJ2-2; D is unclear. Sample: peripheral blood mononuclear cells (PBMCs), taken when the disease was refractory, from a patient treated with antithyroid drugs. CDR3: CASSLVVSNTGELFF. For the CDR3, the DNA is TGTGCCAGCAGTTTAGTGGTATCGAACACCGGGGAGCTGTTTTTT.